This entry lists 4 T cell receptor beta chains sequenced from one sample in a study of cytotoxic CD8 clonotypes in ibrutinib-treated CLL. The data were produced by immunoSEQ multiplex PCR, yet TCRdb's version contains in-frame clones alone and is incomplete. The repertoire holds roughly 45,000 clones, with 50% to 75% as singletons. Sequences were derived from PBMCs, sampled after 24 months of ibrutinib treatment. The receptors were sampled from a human donor with chronic lymphocytic leukemia.

Of note for this clone: Other DNA sequences from this sample encode an identical CDR3 as well. This chain links TRBV5-1 with TRBJ1-2, with 10 bases fitting TRBD1. The V gene's germline CDR1 is SGHRS and CDR2 YFSETQ. V shed 4 bases, J shed 5 bases, and the junction held 5 bases outside the gene matches. The CDR3 consists of 14 residues. CDR3 DNA: TGCGCCAGCAGCCTGGGACAGGGGTTGTATGGCTACACCTTC. This encodes CASSLGQGLYGYTF.

This clone was observed a few times. This chain uses TRBV7-9 with TRBJ2-3, with 14 nucleotides matching TRBD2. Unmatched junction bases numbered 12, after V lost 4 bases and J lost 6 bases. The CDR3 consists of 18 residues. Germline V gene data show CDR1 as SEHNR and CDR2 as FQNEAQ (reference sequence). The CDR3 sequence is CASSSRVGLAGGLDTQYF. The CDR3 nucleotides are TGTGCCAGCAGCTCACGAGTCGGACTAGCGGGGGGACTCGATACGCAGTATTTT. Using reference TRBV7-9 and TRBJ2-3 for the parts outside the CDR3, the full variable domain is DTGVSQNPRHKITKRGQNVTFRCDPISEHNRLYWYRQTLGQGPEFLTYFQNEAQLEKSRLLSDRFSAERPKGSFSTLEIQRTEQGDSAMYLCASSSRVGLAGGLDTQYFGPGTRLTVL.

The chain carries TRBV27 and TRBJ2-5; no clear D. The germline CDR1 and CDR2 sequences are MNHEY and SMNVEV (reference sequence). V lost 1 base and J 1 base, leaving 7 bases between the germline ends. CDR3 length equals 14 residues. In DNA, the CDR3 is TGTGCCAGCAGTTTATTTGGTCCCCAAGAGACCCAGTACTTC. This encodes CASSLFGPQETQYF.

This chain connects TRBV6-5 to TRBJ2-7; possibly TRBD2 for D (5 bases). Trimming cost V 5 bases and J 2 bases, with 13 bases left between them. The CDR3 runs to 14 residues. Germline lookup yields CDR1 MNHEY and CDR2 SVGAGI. CDR3 protein: CASSELEKTYEQYF. The CDR3 bases are TGTGCCAGCAGTGAACTAGAGAAGACCTACGAGCAGTACTTC.